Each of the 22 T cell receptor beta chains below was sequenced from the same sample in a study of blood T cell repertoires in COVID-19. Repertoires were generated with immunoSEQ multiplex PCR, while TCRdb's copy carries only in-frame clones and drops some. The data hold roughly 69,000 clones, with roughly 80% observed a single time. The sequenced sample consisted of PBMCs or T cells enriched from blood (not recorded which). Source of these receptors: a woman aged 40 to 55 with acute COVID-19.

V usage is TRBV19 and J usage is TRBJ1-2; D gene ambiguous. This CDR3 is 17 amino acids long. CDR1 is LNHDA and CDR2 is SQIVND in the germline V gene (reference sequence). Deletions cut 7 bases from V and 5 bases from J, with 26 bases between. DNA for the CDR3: TGTGCCAGTACCCCTCCCCGAGGAAGCCGCCAGACTTATGGCTACACCTTC. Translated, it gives CASTPPRGSRQTYGYTF. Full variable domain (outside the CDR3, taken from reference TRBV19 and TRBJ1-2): DGGITQSPKYLFRKEGQNVTLSCEQNLNHDAMYWYRQDPGQGLRLIYYSQIVNDFQKGDIAEGYSVSREKKESFPLTVTSAQKNPTAFYLCASTPPRGSRQTYGYTFGSGTRLTVV.

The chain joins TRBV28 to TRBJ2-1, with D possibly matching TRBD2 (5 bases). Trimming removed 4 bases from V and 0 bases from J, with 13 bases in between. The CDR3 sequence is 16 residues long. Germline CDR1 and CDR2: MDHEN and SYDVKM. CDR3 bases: TGTGCCAGCAGTTATCTGAGGGATGTCTCCTACAATGAGCAGTTCTTC. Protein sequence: CASSYLRDVSYNEQFF.

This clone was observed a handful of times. The CDR3 spells CASRTGILSSGNTIYF. Here the CDR3 DNA reads TGTGCCAGCAGGACAGGGATCTTAAGCTCTGGAAACACCATATATTTT. The V gene is TRBV7-3, the J gene TRBJ1-3; 7 bases fit TRBD1. V trimming: 6 bases; J trimming: 0 bases; junction bases outside the gene matches: 8. This CDR3 has 16 residues. The V gene's germline CDR1 is SGHTA and CDR2 FQGTGA.

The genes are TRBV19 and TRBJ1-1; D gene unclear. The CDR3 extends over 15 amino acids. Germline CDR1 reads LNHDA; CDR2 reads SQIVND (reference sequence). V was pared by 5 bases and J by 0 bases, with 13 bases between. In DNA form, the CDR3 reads TGTGCCAGTAGTCAATCAGGCAACCTGAACACTGAAGCTTTCTTT. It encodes CASSQSGNLNTEAFF.

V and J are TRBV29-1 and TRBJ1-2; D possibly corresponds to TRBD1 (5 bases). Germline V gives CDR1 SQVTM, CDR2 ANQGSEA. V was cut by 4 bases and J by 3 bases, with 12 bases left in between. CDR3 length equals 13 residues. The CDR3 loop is CSVGSGRDYGYTF. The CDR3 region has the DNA TGCAGCGTTGGTTCCGGCAGGGACTATGGCTACACCTTC.

The CDR3 region is CASSLERQGKWDEKLFF. CDR3 coding DNA: TGTGCCAGCAGCCTAGAACGGCAGGGGAAGTGGGATGAAAAACTGTTTTTT. The V gene is TRBV7-9, the J gene TRBJ1-4, with D possibly being TRBD1 (6 bases). The V end was cut by 5 bases, the J end by 6 bases, with 22 bases between. Per germline, CDR1 SEHNR and CDR2 FQNEAQ (reference sequence). This CDR3 is built from 17 residues. Full variable domain (missing parts from reference TRBV7-9 and TRBJ1-4): DTGVSQNPRHKITKRGQNVTFRCDPISEHNRLYWYRQTLGQGPEFLTYFQNEAQLEKSRLLSDRFSAERPKGSFSTLEIQRTEQGDSAMYLCASSLERQGKWDEKLFFGSGTQLSVL.

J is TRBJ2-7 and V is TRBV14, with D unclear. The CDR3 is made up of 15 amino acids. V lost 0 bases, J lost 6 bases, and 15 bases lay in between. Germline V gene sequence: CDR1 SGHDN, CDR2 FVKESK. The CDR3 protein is CASSQETGPTREQYF. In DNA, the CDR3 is TGTGCCAGCAGCCAAGAGACGGGTCCCACGCGCGAGCAGTACTTC. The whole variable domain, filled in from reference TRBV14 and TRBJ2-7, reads EAGVTQFPSHSVIEKGQTVTLRCDPISGHDNLYWYRRVMGKEIKFLLHFVKESKQDESGMPNNRFLAERTGGTYSTLKVQPAELEDSGVYFCASSQETGPTREQYFGPGTRLTVT.

Here the CDR3 reads CASSRRRPSGRSTLSEQYF. The CDR3 region has the DNA TGTGCCAGCAGCAGACGGCGGCCTAGCGGGAGGTCTACCTTATCCGAGCAGTACTTC. V is TRBV21-1 and J is TRBJ2-7; the table calls TRBD2, which could not be checked here. TRBV21-1 is listed as a pseudogene. The CDR3 has 19 amino acids.

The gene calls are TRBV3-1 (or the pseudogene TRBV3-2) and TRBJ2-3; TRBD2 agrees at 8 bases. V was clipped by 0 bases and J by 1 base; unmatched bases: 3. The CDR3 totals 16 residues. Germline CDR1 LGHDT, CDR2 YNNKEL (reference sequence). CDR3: CASSQESTSGTDTQYF. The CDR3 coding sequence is TGTGCCAGCAGCCAAGAGTCGACTAGCGGCACAGATACGCAGTATTTT.

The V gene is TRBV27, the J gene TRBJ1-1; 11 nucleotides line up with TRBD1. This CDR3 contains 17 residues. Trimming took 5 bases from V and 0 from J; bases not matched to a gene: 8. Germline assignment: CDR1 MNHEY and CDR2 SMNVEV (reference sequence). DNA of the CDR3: TGTGCCAGCAGTAGCTACACGGGACAGGGGGTGAACACTGAAGCTTTCTTT. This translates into CASSSYTGQGVNTEAFF.

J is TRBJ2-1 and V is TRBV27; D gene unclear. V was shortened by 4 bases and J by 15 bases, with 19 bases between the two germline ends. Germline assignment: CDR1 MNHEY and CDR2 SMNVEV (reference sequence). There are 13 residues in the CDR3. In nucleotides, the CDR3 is TGTGCCAGCAGTTCAAGATCCTTCACTGCCTGGTTCTTC. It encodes CASSSRSFTAWFF.

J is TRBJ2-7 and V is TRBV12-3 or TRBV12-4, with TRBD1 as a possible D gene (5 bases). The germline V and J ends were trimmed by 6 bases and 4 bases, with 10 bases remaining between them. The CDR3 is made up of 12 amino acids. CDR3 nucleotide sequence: TGTGCCAGCAGAAGACAGTTATACGAGCAGTACTTC. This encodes CASRRQLYEQYF.

The CDR3 is CASSEAPEGAYGYTF. CDR3 sequence (DNA): TGTGCCAGCAGTGAAGCCCCTGAGGGGGCCTATGGCTACACCTTC. V and J are TRBV6-1 and TRBJ1-2; 7 positions match TRBD1. The CDR3 has 15 amino acids. After removal of 0 bases from V and 4 bases from J, the junction contained 5 bases not matched to a gene. Germline CDR1 and CDR2: MNHNS and SASEGT.

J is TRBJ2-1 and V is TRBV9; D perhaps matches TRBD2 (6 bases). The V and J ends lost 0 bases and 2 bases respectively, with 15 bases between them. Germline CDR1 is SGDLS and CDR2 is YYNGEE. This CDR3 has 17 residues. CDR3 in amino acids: CASSVAGAREAYNEQFF. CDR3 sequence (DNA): TGTGCCAGCAGCGTAGCTGGGGCCAGGGAGGCCTACAATGAGCAGTTCTTC. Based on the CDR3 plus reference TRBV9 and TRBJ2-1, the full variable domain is DSGVTQTPKHLITATGQRVTLRCSPRSGDLSVYWYQQSLDQGLQFLIQYYNGEERAKGNILERFSAQQFPDLHSELNLSSLELGDSALYFCASSVAGAREAYNEQFFGPGTRLTVL.

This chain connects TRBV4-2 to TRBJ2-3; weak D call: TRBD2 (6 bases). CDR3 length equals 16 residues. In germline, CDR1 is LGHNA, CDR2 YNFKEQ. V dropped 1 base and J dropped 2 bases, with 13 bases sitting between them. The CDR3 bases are TGTGCCAGCAGCCAAGTACGCGGGGCAAACACAGATACGCAGTATTTT. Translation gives CASSQVRGANTDTQYF.

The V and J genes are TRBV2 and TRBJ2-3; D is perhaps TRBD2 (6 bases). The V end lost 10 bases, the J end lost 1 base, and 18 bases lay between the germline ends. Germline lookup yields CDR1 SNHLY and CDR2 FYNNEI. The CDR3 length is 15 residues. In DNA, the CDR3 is TGTGCCACCCGCTATTTGGCTAGCGGCACAGATACGCAGTATTTT. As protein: CATRYLASGTDTQYF.

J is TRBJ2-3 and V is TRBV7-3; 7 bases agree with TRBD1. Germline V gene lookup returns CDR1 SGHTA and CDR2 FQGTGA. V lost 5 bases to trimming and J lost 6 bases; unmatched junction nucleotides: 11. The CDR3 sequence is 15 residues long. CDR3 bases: TGTGCCAGCAGCCTAGAGGGGGCCTTTGGGGATACGCAGTATTTT. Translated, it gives CASSLEGAFGDTQYF.

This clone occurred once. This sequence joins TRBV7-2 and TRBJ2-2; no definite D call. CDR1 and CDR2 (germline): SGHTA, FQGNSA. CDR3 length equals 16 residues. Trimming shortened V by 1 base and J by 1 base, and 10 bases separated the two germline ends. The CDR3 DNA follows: TGTGCCAGCAGCTTAGAGGCGGTTGTGAACACCGGGGAGCTGTTTTTT. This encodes CASSLEAVVNTGELFF. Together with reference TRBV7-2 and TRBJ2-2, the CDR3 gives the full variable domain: GAGVSQSPSNKVTEKGKDVELRCDPISGHTALYWYRQSLGQGLEFLIYFQGNSAPDKSGLPSDRFSAERTGGSVSTLTIQRTQQEDSAVYLCASSLEAVVNTGELFFGEGSRLTVL.

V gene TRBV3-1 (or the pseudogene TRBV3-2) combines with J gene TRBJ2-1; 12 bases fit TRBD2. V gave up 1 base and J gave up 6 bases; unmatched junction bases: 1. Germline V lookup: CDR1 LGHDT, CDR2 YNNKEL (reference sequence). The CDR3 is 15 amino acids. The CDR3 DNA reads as TGTGCCAGCAGCCAAGGGACTAGCGGGACCAATGAGCAGTTCTTC. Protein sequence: CASSQGTSGTNEQFF.

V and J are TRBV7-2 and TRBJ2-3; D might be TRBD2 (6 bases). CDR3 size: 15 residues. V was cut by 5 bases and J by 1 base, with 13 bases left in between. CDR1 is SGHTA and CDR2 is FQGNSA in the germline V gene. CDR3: CASSLFASGTDTQYF. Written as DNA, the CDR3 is TGTGCCAGCAGCCTTTTTGCTAGCGGCACAGATACGCAGTATTTT.

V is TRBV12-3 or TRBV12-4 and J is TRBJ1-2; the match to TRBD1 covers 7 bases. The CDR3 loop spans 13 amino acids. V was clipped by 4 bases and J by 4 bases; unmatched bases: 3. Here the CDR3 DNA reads TGTGCCAGCAGTTGGGGACAGATCTATGGCTACACCTTC. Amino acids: CASSWGQIYGYTF.

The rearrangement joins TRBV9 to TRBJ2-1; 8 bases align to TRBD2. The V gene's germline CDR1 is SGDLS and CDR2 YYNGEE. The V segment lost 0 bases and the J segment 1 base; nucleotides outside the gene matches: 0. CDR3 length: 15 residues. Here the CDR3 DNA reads TGTGCCAGCAGCGTAGGCGGGGGGTCCTACAATGAGCAGTTCTTC. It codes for CASSVGGGSYNEQFF.